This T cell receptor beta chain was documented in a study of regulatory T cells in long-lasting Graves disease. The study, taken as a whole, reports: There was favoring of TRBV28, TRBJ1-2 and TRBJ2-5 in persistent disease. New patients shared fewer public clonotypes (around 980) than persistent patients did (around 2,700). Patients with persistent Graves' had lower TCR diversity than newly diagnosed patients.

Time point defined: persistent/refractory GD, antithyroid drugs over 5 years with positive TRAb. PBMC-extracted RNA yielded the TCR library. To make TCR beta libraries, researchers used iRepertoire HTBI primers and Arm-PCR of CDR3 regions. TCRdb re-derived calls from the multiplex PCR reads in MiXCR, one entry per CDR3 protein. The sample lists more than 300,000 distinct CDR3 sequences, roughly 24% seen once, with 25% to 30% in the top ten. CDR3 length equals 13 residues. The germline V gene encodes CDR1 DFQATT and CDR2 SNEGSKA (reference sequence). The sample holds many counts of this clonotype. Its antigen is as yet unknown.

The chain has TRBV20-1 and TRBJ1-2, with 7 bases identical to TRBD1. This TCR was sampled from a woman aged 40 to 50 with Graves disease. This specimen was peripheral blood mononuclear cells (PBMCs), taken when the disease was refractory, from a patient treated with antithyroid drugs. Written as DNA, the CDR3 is TGCATAGGAGGAGAGACCGACAGGGACGGCTACACCTTC. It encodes CIGGETDRDGYTF.